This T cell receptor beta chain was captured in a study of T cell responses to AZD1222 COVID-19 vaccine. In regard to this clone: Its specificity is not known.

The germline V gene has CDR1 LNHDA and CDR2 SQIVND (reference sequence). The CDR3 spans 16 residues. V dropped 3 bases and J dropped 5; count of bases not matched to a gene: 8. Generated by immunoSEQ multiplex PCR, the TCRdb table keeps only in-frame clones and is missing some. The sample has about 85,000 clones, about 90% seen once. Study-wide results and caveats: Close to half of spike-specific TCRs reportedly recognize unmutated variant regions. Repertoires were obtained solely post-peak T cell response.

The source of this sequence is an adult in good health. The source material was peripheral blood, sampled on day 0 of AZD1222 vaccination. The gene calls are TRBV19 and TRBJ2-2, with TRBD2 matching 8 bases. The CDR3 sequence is CASSIITGGGTGELFF. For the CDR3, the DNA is TGTGCCAGTAGTATCATAACGGGAGGGGGAACCGGGGAGCTGTTTTTT.